These T cell receptor beta chains were read from a single sample in a study of T cells in Graves' hyperthyroidism and ophthalmopathy. Using its own MiXCR run on the multiplex PCR reads, TCRdb lists one record per CDR3 protein. This sample has 350,000 or so distinct CDR3 sequences, with over 15% found just once. The sample was blood. These receptor sequences come from a middle-aged woman with Graves' ophthalmopathy. Each CDR3 is given with its conserved first and last residue. Fields, in order: V gene, D gene, J gene, clone size, CDR3 DNA, CDR3 protein. D genes are given only for firm matches. Expanded clones get a size class; other rows say once, few or many, or leave the size out.

>TRBV28|TRBD2|TRBJ2-7|many
TGTGCCAGCAGTCCCCCCCCCGGGACTAGAGGTTGGGCCTACGAGCAGTACTTC
CASSPPPGTRGWAYEQYF
>TRBV30|NA|TRBJ1-1|once
TGTGCCTGGAGTGGCAGTAGCACTGAAGCTTTCTTT
CAWSGSSTEAFF
>TRBV20-1|TRBD1|TRBJ1-2|many
TGCAGTGCTAACAGGGGGAACTATGGCTACACCTTC
CSANRGNYGYTF
>TRBV6-5|NA|TRBJ2-7|many
TGTGTCAGCAAGGCCGGGGGCGGCTACGAGCAGTACTTC
CVSKAGGGYEQYF
>TRBV30|NA|TRBJ2-7|many
TGTGCCTGGAGTGTACTAAGCTACGAGCAGTACTTC
CAWSVLSYEQYF
>TRBV29-1|NA|TRBJ2-7|NA
TGCAGCGCCGGGGCACAGGGTAACGAGCAGTACTTC
CSAGAQGNEQYF
>TRBV7-2|NA|TRBJ2-5|many
TGTGCCAGCAGTTCCGTAGCGGGACAGGGCGGGGAGACCCAGTACTTC
CASSSVAGQGGETQYF
>TRBV27|TRBD1|TRBJ1-3|many
TGTGCCAGCAGTTCCTATCGGGGCAGGGGGCTTGGAAACACCATATATTTT
CASSSYRGRGLGNTIYF
>TRBV11-2|NA|TRBJ1-1|many
TGTGCCAGCAGCGAGCCCGGTGGGGGGGTAGGCACTGAAGCTTTCTTT
CASSEPGGGVGTEAFF
>TRBV20-1|NA|TRBJ1-2|many
TGCAGTGCTAGGGACCCACCTTATGGCTACACCTTC
CSARDPPYGYTF
>TRBV28|NA|TRBJ1-2|NA
TGTGCCAGCAGTTTCTGGCAGGGCCAGGGGACCTTC
CASSFWQGQGTF
>TRBV3-1|NA|TRBJ1-1|many
TGTGCCAGCAGCCAAGACGGACAGCTGAACACTGAAGCTTTCTTT
CASSQDGQLNTEAFF
>TRBV28|TRBD2|TRBJ2-7|many
TGTGCCAGCAGTTGGCTAGCGGGATACGAGCAGTACTTC
CASSWLAGYEQYF
>TRBV19|TRBD2|TRBJ2-5|NA
TGTGCCAGTAGCGAAACTAGCGGGGGGCTCTATGGAGAGACCCAGTACTTC
CASSETSGGLYGETQYF
>TRBV7-8|TRBD2|TRBJ2-7|many
TGTGCCAGCAGCTTAGGGTGGTTAGGGGAGGGCGAGCAGTACTTC
CASSLGWLGEGEQYF
>TRBV19|TRBD2|TRBJ2-5|many
TGTGCCAGTAGTATAGGGGCGGGAGGGGAGACCCAGTACTTC
CASSIGAGGETQYF
>TRBV2|TRBD1|TRBJ2-2|many
TGTGCCAGCAGTACCGGGACAGAGAACACCGGGGAGCTGTTTTTT
CASSTGTENTGELFF
>TRBV9|NA|TRBJ2-5|NA
TGTGCCAGTGGACAGAACCAAGAGACCCAGTACTTC
CASGQNQETQYF
>TRBV4-1|NA|TRBJ1-1|many
TGCGCCAGCAGCCAAGAAGAGGCCACCAACACTGAAGCTTTCTTT
CASSQEEATNTEAFF
>TRBV28|NA|TRBJ1-5|few
TGTGCCAGCAGATCACCGAAAAGGGCGAGCAATCAGCCCCAGCATTTT
CASRSPKRASNQPQHF
>TRBV6-2/TRBV6-3|NA|TRBJ1-2|many
TGTGCCAGCAGTCTCGGGCAGCTTAGCAGTGGCTACACCTTC
CASSLGQLSSGYTF
>TRBV6-1|TRBD1|TRBJ2-7|few
TGTGCCAGCAGCGGCCGAGGGACAGCAGGCGGCGAGCAGTACTTC
CASSGRGTAGGEQYF
>TRBV7-2|NA|TRBJ2-7|many
TGTGCCAGCAGCTTACTACCCTCCTCGGGCGAGCAGTACTTC
CASSLLPSSGEQYF
>TRBV28|NA|TRBJ2-7|NA
TGTGCCAGCAGTTTCCTCTATGGGAGAGGCCCCAACGAGCAGTACTTC
CASSFLYGRGPNEQYF
>TRBV24-1|NA|TRBJ2-7|NA
TGTGCCACCAGTGACGACTACGAGCAGTACTTC
CATSDDYEQYF
>TRBV20-1|TRBD1|TRBJ1-2|many
TGCAGTGCCTTCCCGGACAGGGGGCGCGGCTATGGCTACACCTTC
CSAFPDRGRGYGYTF
>TRBV11-2|NA|TRBJ2-7|NA
TGTGCCAGCAACTCGGACGGACCCTACGAGCAGTACTTC
CASNSDGPYEQYF
>TRBV28|NA|TRBJ1-5|many
TGTGCCAGCAGTCATAGGACATTTAGCAATCAGCCCCAGCATTTT
CASSHRTFSNQPQHF
>TRBV15|TRBD1|TRBJ1-5|NA
TGTGCCACCAGCAGAGGAGGGACAGGGGGTTTCAATCAGCCCCAGCATTTT
CATSRGGTGGFNQPQHF
>TRBV27|TRBD2|TRBJ2-7|many
TGTGCCAGCAGTTTAGAAGCACTAGCGGGAGGGCGAAGCGAGCAGTACTTC
CASSLEALAGGRSEQYF
>TRBV6-2/TRBV6-3|NA|TRBJ1-3|many
TGTGCCAGCAGACGACAGCCAGACTCTGGAAACACCATATATTTT
CASRRQPDSGNTIYF
>TRBV2|NA|TRBJ2-3|few
TGTGCCAGCAGTCCGGGACTCACAACAGATACGCAGTATTTT
CASSPGLTTDTQYF
>TRBV5-6|TRBD1|TRBJ1-1|many
TGTGCCAGCAGCTTGGGGTCGACAGGGATCAAGAGAGGCACTGAAGCTTTCTTT
CASSLGSTGIKRGTEAFF
>TRBV12-5|NA|TRBJ1-2|many
TGTGCTAGTGCCCCACCCGATTCACGGGGCTACACCTTC
CASAPPDSRGYTF
>TRBV7-2|TRBD1|TRBJ1-2|many
TGTGCCAGCAGCTCCAAAGGGACAGGGGGGCTCTATGGCTACACCTTC
CASSSKGTGGLYGYTF
>TRBV12-3/TRBV12-4|NA|TRBJ1-1|many
TGTGCCAGCAGTTTAGCCCAGAAAGCTTTCTTT
CASSLAQKAFF
>TRBV20-1|NA|TRBJ2-5|many
TGCAGTGCTACAACCGTCGGGACGGCGGGGGAGACCCAGTACTTC
CSATTVGTAGETQYF
>TRBV14|NA|TRBJ1-2|many
TGTGCCAGCAGCCAAGTGGATAGGACCCCCCAATACACCTTC
CASSQVDRTPQYTF
>TRBV20-1|TRBD1|TRBJ1-1|many
TGCAGTGCCGCCGGGACAGGGGAGGCCGAAGCTTTCTTT
CSAAGTGEAEAFF
>TRBV12-3/TRBV12-4|NA|TRBJ1-2|few
TGTGCCAGCAGTTTGACGGGTCGTAACTATGGCTACACCTTC
CASSLTGRNYGYTF